Below are 22 T cell receptor beta chains sequenced from a single sample in a study of T cells after yellow fever vaccination. TCRdb analysed the 5' RACE reads with MiXCR anew, one entry per CDR3 protein. The sample carries some 350,000 distinct CDR3 sequences, roughly 4% recorded once. Sequenced material: PBMCs, taken 5 days after the yellow fever booster vaccination. These receptor sequences come from a man younger than 30 who received the YFV17D yellow fever vaccine.

The J gene is TRBJ2-6, the V gene TRBV28; D remains ambiguous. Germline V gives CDR1 MDHEN, CDR2 SYDVKM. This CDR3 is 14 amino acids long. Trimming removed 2 bases from V and 5 bases from J, with 7 bases in between. The CDR3 nucleotides read TGTGCCAGCAGTTTACTAACAAGGGCCAACGTCCTGACTTTC. This gives the protein CASSLLTRANVLTF.

There are a few counts of this clonotype. The V call is TRBV12-3 or TRBV12-4, the J call TRBJ2-3; D is ambiguous. V was pared by 4 bases and J by 2 bases, with 4 bases between. The CDR3 runs to 12 residues. CDR3 in DNA: TGTGCCAGCAGTTACGTCACAGATACGCAGTATTTT. As protein: CASSYVTDTQYF.

The chain couples TRBV10-3 to TRBJ2-2, with TRBD1 identical over 12 bases. The CDR3 runs to 16 residues. Germline loops: CDR1 ENHRY, CDR2 SYGVKD. V was clipped by 8 bases and J by 1 base; unmatched bases: 5. The CDR3 coding sequence is TGTGCCATCGGGGGACAGGGGGCTGTGAACACCGGGGAGCTGTTTTTT. Protein product: CAIGGQGAVNTGELFF.

This clonotype was seen at least ten times. The genes are TRBV5-1 and TRBJ2-1; D may be TRBD1 (6 bases). V lost 3 bases to trimming and J lost 2 bases, with 15 bases between them. The CDR3 sequence is 16 residues long. The germline gives CDR1 SGHRS, CDR2 YFSETQ. The CDR3 nucleotides read TGCGCCAGCAGCTCCCGGGGCAGGGGCCCCTACAATGAGCAGTTCTTC. Translating gives CASSSRGRGPYNEQFF.

The chain is built from TRBV4-1 and TRBJ2-7, with 15 bases aligning to TRBD2. There are 16 residues in the CDR3. Trimming took 7 bases from V and 2 from J; bases not matched to a gene: 6. CDR1 is MGHRA and CDR2 is YSYEKL in the germline V gene. The CDR3 nucleotides are TGCGCCAGCACCCATGGGACTAGCGGGGGGACCTACGAGCAGTACTTC. This sequence encodes CASTHGTSGGTYEQYF.

The rearrangement links TRBV12-3 or TRBV12-4 to TRBJ1-1; D not certain. The V gene lost 3 bases and the J gene lost 1 base, with 6 bases spanning the gap. The length of the CDR3 is 13 residues. Written as DNA, the CDR3 is TGTGCCAGCAGTTTGCAGAAGAACACTGAAGCTTTCTTT. Its translation is CASSLQKNTEAFF.

This clonotype was counted only a few times. The chain links TRBV20-1 to TRBJ2-5, with D perhaps TRBD1 (5 bases). This CDR3 has 13 residues. CDR1 is DFQATT, CDR2 SNEGSKA, per germline (reference sequence). V lost 3 bases and J lost 5, with 13 bases in between. CDR3 in DNA: TGCAGTGCTAGTGAAGGGGCTTGGGAGACCCAGTACTTC. It codes for CSASEGAWETQYF.

In this sample, this clonotype turned up a few times. The chain links TRBV6-5 to TRBJ2-7, with a tentative D call TRBD2 (5 bases). Trimming took off 6 bases at V and 0 bases at J, with 9 bases between the two ends. CDR3 length: 13 amino acids. CDR1 is MNHEY, CDR2 SVGAGI, per germline. CDR3 region: CASRRASSYEQYF. CDR3 DNA: TGTGCCAGCAGGCGGGCCAGCTCCTACGAGCAGTACTTC.

This clonotype was seen at least ten times. This chain uses TRBV5-1 with TRBJ2-7, with 8 positions matching TRBD1. The junction had 7 bases not matched to a gene; V was cut back by 0 bases and J by 2 bases. The CDR3 totals 16 residues. Germline V CDR1 and CDR2: SGHRS, YFSETQ. CDR3 in DNA: TGCGCCAGCAGCTTGGATGGGACAGGCCGCCCCTACGAGCAGTACGTC. Encoded protein: CASSLDGTGRPYEQYV.

This chain joins TRBV4-2 and TRBJ2-2; 7 bases fit TRBD2. The J segment lost 6 bases and the V segment lost 0 bases, leaving 4 bases of the junction unmatched. This CDR3 comprises 15 residues. Germline lookup yields CDR1 LGHNA and CDR2 YNFKEQ. CDR3 residues: CASSQDRLAAGELFF. The CDR3 DNA reads TGTGCCAGCAGCCAAGATCGACTAGCCGCCGGGGAGCTGTTTTTT.

This clonotype was seen repeatedly, ten times or more. The rearrangement joins TRBV12-3 or TRBV12-4 to TRBJ2-7; TRBD1 might be the D (6 bases). Trimming stripped 3 bases from V and 4 bases from J, with 16 bases between. There are 15 residues in the CDR3. The CDR3 loop is CASSFFQGWAYEQYF. The CDR3, as DNA: TGTGCCAGCAGTTTTTTCCAGGGGTGGGCATACGAGCAGTACTTC.

The chain joins TRBV20-1 to TRBJ2-7; a possible D gene is TRBD2 (5 bases). Trimming cost V 5 bases and J 0 bases, with 14 bases left between them. This CDR3 is 14 amino acids long. Germline CDR1 and CDR2: DFQATT and SNEGSKA (reference sequence). The CDR3 loop is CSAADSTSSYEQYV. The CDR3 bases are TGCAGTGCTGCGGACTCAACCAGCTCCTACGAGCAGTACGTC.

This clonotype occurred a few times. The chain couples TRBV27 to TRBJ2-7; D unclear. The CDR3 covers 10 residues. The V gene's germline CDR1 is MNHEY and CDR2 SMNVEV (reference sequence). Trimming cost V 7 bases and J 0 bases, with 1 base left between them. The CDR3 protein is CASNSYEQYF. As DNA, the CDR3 is TGTGCCAGCAACTCCTACGAGCAGTACTTC.

The sample holds a few counts of this clonotype. CDR3 loop: CATSRDPRLSGEQFF. CDR3 DNA sequence: TGTGCCACCAGCAGAGATCCGCGGTTGTCTGGAGAGCAGTTCTTC. The chain has TRBV15 and TRBJ2-1; D not certain. Trimming removed 0 bases from V and 10 bases from J, with 16 bases in between. CDR3 size: 15 residues. Germline V CDR1 and CDR2: LNHNV, YYDKDF (reference sequence).

The chain carries TRBV12-3 or TRBV12-4 and TRBJ2-7; 7 bases agree with TRBD1. V shed 7 bases, J shed 4 bases, and the junction held 4 bases outside the gene matches. This CDR3 region has 12 residues. The CDR3 DNA reads as TGTGCCAGCATGGGCAGGGGGTACGAGCAGTACTTC. Translating it yields CASMGRGYEQYF.

This clonotype was observed a handful of times. V gene TRBV5-1 combines with J gene TRBJ2-7; tentative D call: TRBD1 (6 bases). CDR3 size: 14 residues. In germline, CDR1 is SGHRS, CDR2 YFSETQ. Trimming cost V 4 bases and J 2 bases, with 13 bases left between them. CDR3 DNA sequence: TGCGCCAGCAGCCTGGCGGACAGTACCTACGAGCAGTACTTC. It yields the protein CASSLADSTYEQYF. Full variable domain (outside the CDR3, taken from reference TRBV5-1 and TRBJ2-7): KAGVTQTPRYLIKTRGQQVTLSCSPISGHRSVSWYQQTPGQGLQFLFEYFSETQRNKGNFPGRFSGRQFSNSRSEMNVSTLELGDSALYLCASSLADSTYEQYFGPGTRLTVT.

The table lists this clonotype with a few counts. CDR3 protein: CASSQEGGVADTQYF. The CDR3 DNA reads TGTGCCAGCAGCCAAGAGGGAGGGGTCGCAGATACGCAGTATTTT. The chain employs TRBV3-1 and TRBJ2-3; TRBD2 agrees at 7 bases. The ends lost 0 bases at V and 4 bases at J; junction bases unmatched: 4. The CDR3 loop spans 15 amino acids. In germline, CDR1 is LGHDT, CDR2 YNNKEL (reference sequence).

The chain uses TRBV5-1 and TRBJ2-7; 7 nucleotides line up with TRBD1. Germline CDR1 is SGHRS and CDR2 is YFSETQ. Germline trimming cut 6 bases from V and 0 bases from J; bases unmatched to any gene: 9. The CDR3 loop spans 15 amino acids. The CDR3 sequence: CASTTDRVPSYEQYV. CDR3 DNA: TGCGCCAGCACGACCGACAGGGTCCCCTCCTACGAGCAGTACGTC.

This clonotype was seen ten or more times. The chain employs TRBV4-1 and TRBJ1-2; weak D call: TRBD1 (5 bases). CDR3 length equals 15 residues. With 0 bases removed from V and 6 bases from J, the gap between germline ends came to 14 bases. Germline V gene lookup returns CDR1 MGHRA and CDR2 YSYEKL. The CDR3: CASSQDQYRNNGYTF. CDR3 nucleotides: TGCGCCAGCAGCCAAGATCAATACAGGAATAATGGCTACACCTTC.

This clonotype appeared a few times. This chain uses TRBV18 with TRBJ1-2; 7 bases are a match to TRBD1. The CDR3 contains 14 residues. In germline, CDR1 is KGHSH, CDR2 LQKENI. Trimming took 3 bases from V and 3 from J; bases not matched to a gene: 4. CDR3 protein: CASSPFDRDYGYTF. The CDR3 DNA reads as TGTGCCAGCTCACCGTTTGACAGGGACTATGGCTACACCTTC.

This clonotype was observed many times. The chain has TRBV28 and TRBJ2-7; 8 bases line up with TRBD1. CDR1 is MDHEN and CDR2 is SYDVKM in the germline V gene. The CDR3 covers 15 residues. The junction had 8 bases not matched to a gene; V was cut back by 3 bases and J by 4 bases. CDR3 protein: CASSFPDRVCYEQYV. CDR3 coding DNA: TGTGCCAGCAGTTTCCCGGACAGGGTTTGTTACGAGCAGTACGTC.

This clonotype has just a few counts. The rearrangement joins TRBV18 to TRBJ1-5, with D maybe TRBD1 (5 bases). V was trimmed by 1 base and J by 10 bases, leaving 14 bases between them. The CDR3 covers 14 residues. Looked up from germline, CDR1 is KGHSH and CDR2 is LQKENI. For the CDR3, the DNA is TGTGCCAGCTCACCACAACAGGCCGACGTCCCCCAGCATTTT. Residues: CASSPQQADVPQHF.